One sample yielded the 14 T cell receptor beta chains listed below, sequenced in a study of post-analysis software for immune sequencing data. Study-wide results and caveats: Roughly 5 TRBV segments (TRBV5-6, TRBV5-1 and TRBV20-1 among them) occurred more frequently in patients than in controls.

Libraries were made from TCR beta cDNA, and they carried unique molecular identifiers. Using its own MiXCR run on the PCR reads, TCRdb lists one record per CDR3 protein. The data hold around 440,000 distinct CDR3 sequences, with over 35% observed a single time. No antigen has been identified for these receptors. Sequencing input: blood. These receptors came from a girl aged 5-17 years with multiple sclerosis.

The chain uses TRBV24-1 and TRBJ2-1; 14 bases align to TRBD2. The V gene end was trimmed by 4 bases and the J gene end by 2 bases; junction bases not matched to a gene: 15. The CDR3 contains 21 residues. CDR1 and CDR2 from the germline V gene are KGHDR and SFDVKD. The CDR3 DNA reads TGTGCCACCAGTGACCCGGTTGTGACTAGCGGGAGGGCCTCAACCTACAATGAGCAGTTCTTC. Protein: CATSDPVVTSGRASTYNEQFF.

This clonotype was counted between two and nine times. J is TRBJ1-2 and V is TRBV29-1; no clear D. The CDR3 loop spans 13 amino acids. Germline CDR1 is SQVTM and CDR2 is ANQGSEA. V dropped 3 bases and J dropped 8 bases, with 16 bases sitting between them. The CDR3 DNA is TGCAGCGTTGAGCCCCTTGGCCTAGGGGGCTACACCTTC. Its translation is CSVEPLGLGGYTF.

V usage is TRBV29-1 and J usage is TRBJ2-5; D may be TRBD2 (7 bases). The CDR3 is 13 residues long. Germline CDR1 and CDR2: SQVTM and ANQGSEA. Trimming cost V 3 bases and J 11 bases, with 19 bases left between them. CDR3 sequence reads: CSVDDAGAGEQYF. CDR3 nucleotides: TGCAGCGTTGACGACGCAGGGGCGGGGGAGCAGTACTTC.

In this sample, this clonotype turned up a few times. The chain is built from TRBV25-1 and TRBJ2-7; 9 positions agree with TRBD1. Trimming at V came to 6 bases and at J to 2 bases, leaving 5 bases not matched to a gene. The V gene's germline CDR1 is MGHDK and CDR2 SYGVNS. This CDR3 spans 14 amino acids. CDR3 in amino acids: CASRVGQGTYEQYF. The CDR3 DNA sequence: TGTGCCAGCAGGGTAGGACAGGGGACCTACGAGCAGTACTTC.

The chain carries TRBV4-1 and TRBJ2-7; unclear D gene. The CDR3 is 15 residues long. Germline values: CDR1 MGHRA, CDR2 YSYEKL. Between the trimmed V and J ends, which lost 1 base and 6 bases, there was a span of 16 bases. This CDR3 reads CASSQAPRTMGEQYF. The CDR3 DNA sequence: TGCGCCAGCAGCCAAGCCCCCAGAACGATGGGCGAGCAGTACTTC.

The chain couples TRBV7-2 to TRBJ2-7; tentatively, D is TRBD1 or TRBD2 (5 bases each). Looked up from germline, CDR1 is SGHTA and CDR2 is FQGNSA. The CDR3 consists of 15 residues. V was shortened by 6 bases and J by 5 bases, with 20 bases between the two germline ends. The DNA of the CDR3 is TGTGCCAGCAGTCGTGAGGGGACGAACGGTAACGAGCAGTACTTC. Translated, it gives CASSREGTNGNEQYF. Full variable domain (rest looked up from reference TRBV7-2 and TRBJ2-7): GAGVSQSPSNKVTEKGKDVELRCDPISGHTALYWYRQSLGQGLEFLIYFQGNSAPDKSGLPSDRFSAERTGGSVSTLTIQRTQQEDSAVYLCASSREGTNGNEQYFGPGTRLTVT.

Notes on this clonotype: At one end the junction does not follow the germline gene, possibly because of a read error. This chain joins TRBV10-3 and TRBJ1-1; 7 nucleotides line up with TRBD1. CDR3 size: 15 residues. Germline V CDR1 and CDR2: ENHRY, SYGVKD. The CDR3 DNA is TGTGCCATCAGTGTGACAGGGTATATGAACGCTGAAGCTTTCTTT. Translated: CAISVTGYMNAEAFF.

The sample holds a few counts of this clonotype. The rearrangement links TRBV29-1 to TRBJ2-1; 8 positions match TRBD1. J gave up 5 bases and V 1 base, and 1 base lay outside the gene matches. Per germline, CDR1 SQVTM and CDR2 ANQGSEA. This CDR3 has 13 amino acids. For the CDR3, the DNA is TGCAGCGTTGAAGGGACAGGGAACAATGAGCAGTTCTTC. Its translation is CSVEGTGNNEQFF.

The chain is built from TRBV20-1 and TRBJ2-7; TRBD2 matches at 7 bases. This CDR3 is 13 amino acids long. Germline trimming cut 3 bases from V and 2 bases from J; bases unmatched to any gene: 4. Germline V gene lookup returns CDR1 DFQATT and CDR2 SNEGSKA (reference sequence). CDR3 protein: CSASSGRAYEQYF. CDR3 sequence (DNA): TGCAGTGCTAGTTCGGGGAGGGCCTACGAGCAGTACTTC.

The gene calls are TRBV24-1 and TRBJ2-5; D is unclear. The germline V gene has CDR1 KGHDR and CDR2 SFDVKD. This CDR3 has 13 residues. With 4 bases removed from V and 5 bases from J, the gap between germline ends came to 10 bases. In DNA, the CDR3 is TGTGCCACCAGTGACCATCTCTGGGAGACCCAGTACTTC. This gives the protein CATSDHLWETQYF.

The chain uses TRBV11-2 and TRBJ2-5, with D possibly TRBD1 on 8 matching bases. The CDR3 has 14 amino acids. Germline loops: CDR1 SGHAT, CDR2 FQNNGV. V gave up 6 bases and J gave up 4 bases, with 15 bases separating them. CDR3 bases: TGTGCCAGCAGAAACACAGGGGGGGGAGAGACCCAGTACTTC. It is translated as CASRNTGGGETQYF.

The sample holds a few counts of this clonotype. This rearrangement joins TRBV29-1 to TRBJ2-7, with D unclear. Trimming left V 4 bases short and J 0 bases short, with 7 bases between. Germline lookup yields CDR1 SQVTM and CDR2 ANQGSEA. The CDR3 extends over 12 amino acids. The CDR3 sequence: CSVVESSYEQYF. The CDR3 DNA follows: TGCAGCGTTGTGGAGAGCTCCTACGAGCAGTACTTC.

The chain combines TRBV29-1 with TRBJ1-2; D ambiguous. Germline loops: CDR1 SQVTM, CDR2 ANQGSEA. V shed 7 bases and J shed 0 bases, with 9 bases lying between them. The CDR3 covers 12 residues. The CDR3 DNA is TGCAGCGCCCCCACCGCTAACTATGGCTACACCTTC. This encodes CSAPTANYGYTF. Using reference TRBV29-1 and TRBJ1-2 for the parts outside the CDR3, the full variable domain is SAVISQKPSRDICQRGTSLTIQCQVDSQVTMMFWYRQQPGQSLTLIATANQGSEATYESGFVIDKFPISRPNLTFSTLTVSNMSPEDSSIYLCSAPTANYGYTFGSGTRLTVV.

The table lists this clonotype with a few counts. The rearrangement links TRBV6-1 to TRBJ1-2; no reliable D call. The CDR3 extends over 13 amino acids. The V end was cut by 7 bases, the J end by 4 bases, with 13 bases between. Germline V lookup: CDR1 MNHNS, CDR2 SASEGT. Here the CDR3 reads CASNVGGVYGYTF. DNA of the CDR3: TGTGCCAGCAATGTCGGAGGTGTCTATGGCTACACCTTC.